These 25 T cell receptor beta chains were all obtained from the same sample, sequenced in a study of shared clonotypes between healthy human individuals. TCRdb's copy holds only in-frame clones and misses some; the assay was immunoSEQ multiplex PCR. The data contain millions of clones, 85% to 95% of them singletons. Source material: naive CD4+ T cells sorted from blood. Subset: CD45RA+ positively selected. The receptors stem from a man between 18 and 29 years old in good health.

This clone was seen only once. The V gene is TRBV15, the J gene TRBJ2-5; 8 nucleotides line up with TRBD1. CDR3 size: 16 residues. The trim removed 3 bases at V and 5 bases at J, leaving 11 bases unmatched. Germline V gives CDR1 LNHNV, CDR2 YYDKDF (reference sequence). CDR3 amino acids: CATSRPKQGGGETQYF. The DNA of the CDR3 is TGTGCCACCAGCAGGCCGAAACAGGGGGGCGGCGAGACCCAGTACTTC. Full variable domain (remainder filled in from reference TRBV15 and TRBJ2-5): DAMVIQNPRYQVTQFGKPVTLSCSQTLNHNVMYWYQQKSSQAPKLLFHYYDKDFNNEADTPDNFQSRRPNTSFCFLDIRSPGLGDTAMYLCATSRPKQGGGETQYFGPGTRLLVL.

The J gene is TRBJ1-5, the V gene TRBV6-1; TRBD1 matches at 7 bases. CDR3 length: 14 residues. V lost 7 bases, J lost 4 bases, and 7 bases stayed unmatched. Germline V lookup: CDR1 MNHNS, CDR2 SASEGT. CDR3 sequence: CASTKDRQNQPQHF. CDR3 DNA: TGTGCCAGCACCAAGGACAGGCAAAATCAGCCCCAGCATTTT.

V is TRBV11-3 and J is TRBJ2-7; maybe TRBD1 (6 bases). The V end was cut by 5 bases, the J end by 5 bases, with 19 bases between. CDR3 length equals 15 residues. Germline V gene sequence: CDR1 SGHNT, CDR2 YENEEA. The CDR3 nucleotides read TGTGCCAGCAGCCGGATGGGGGCGGCACCCAACGAGCAGTACTTC. It is translated as CASSRMGAAPNEQYF.

The rearrangement joins TRBV14 to TRBJ2-7; 8 bases fit TRBD2. Germline lookup yields CDR1 SGHDN and CDR2 FVKESK. The CDR3 runs to 15 residues. With V trimmed by 3 bases and J by 6 bases, 10 bases remained unmatched. CDR3 sequence reads: CASSQRTAGAREQYF. In DNA, the CDR3 is TGTGCCAGCAGCCAGAGGACAGCGGGAGCCCGCGAGCAGTACTTC.

CDR3 bases: TGCGCCAGCAGTGTAGGGAGAATGAACACTGAAGCTTTCTTT. Protein sequence: CASSVGRMNTEAFF. The V call is TRBV10-2, the J call TRBJ1-1; D remains ambiguous. V lost 4 bases and J 0 bases, leaving 9 bases between the germline ends. Looked up from germline, CDR1 is WSHSY and CDR2 is SAAADI. The length of the CDR3 is 14 residues.

In nucleotides, the CDR3 is TGTGCCAGCATAAGGGGGGCCATGGAGACCCAGTACTTC. Amino acid sequence: CASIRGAMETQYF. The chain joins TRBV6-1 to TRBJ2-5; D may be TRBD1 or TRBD2 (6 bases each). The CDR3 sequence is 13 residues long. The ends were cut back, 7 bases at V and 5 bases at J, with 14 bases in the middle. Germline V gene sequence: CDR1 MNHNS, CDR2 SASEGT.

This rearrangement joins TRBV5-1 to TRBJ2-2; TRBD2 is a possible D gene (7 bases). The CDR3 consists of 16 residues. Germline V lookup: CDR1 SGHRS, CDR2 YFSETQ. Between the trimmed V and J ends, which lost 3 bases and 4 bases, there was a span of 16 bases. The DNA for the CDR3 is TGCGCCAGCAGCTCCTCCTTGGGAGGGGGCACCGGGGAGCTGTTTTTT. Amino acid sequence: CASSSSLGGGTGELFF.

This clone was counted once. The gene calls are TRBV5-8 and TRBJ2-2, with 11 bases fitting TRBD2. CDR1 and CDR2 (germline): SGHTS, YDEGEE. The CDR3 covers 17 residues. After removal of 2 bases from V and 5 bases from J, the junction contained 8 bases not matched to a gene. The CDR3 coding sequence is TGTGCCAGCAGCTTAAGTTTGGGACTAGCGGCGACCGGGGAGCTGTTTTTT. Its translation is CASSLSLGLAATGELFF. Full variable domain (outside the CDR3, taken from reference TRBV5-8 and TRBJ2-2): EAGVTQSPTHLIKTRGQQATLRCSPISGHTSVYWYQQALGLGLQFLLWYDEGEERNRGNFPPRFSGRQFPNYSSELNVNALELEDSALYLCASSLSLGLAATGELFFGEGSRLTVL.

This clone has a handful of counts. This chain links TRBV6-5 with TRBJ1-5; D is uncertain. CDR1 MNHEY and CDR2 SVGAGI come from the germline V gene. The CDR3 has 14 residues. V was shortened by 5 bases and J by 4 bases, with 12 bases between the two germline ends. The CDR3 nucleotides read TGTGCCAGCAGTCGGACCCTTTCTAATCAGCCCCAGCATTTT. Translated: CASSRTLSNQPQHF.

The V and J genes are TRBV7-9 and TRBJ1-5; a possible D gene is TRBD1 (5 bases). Per germline, CDR1 SEHNR and CDR2 FQNEAQ (reference sequence). This CDR3 is built from 13 residues. Trimming cost V 0 bases and J 7 bases, with 7 bases left between them. CDR3 amino acids: CASSLAGTQPQHF. Written as DNA, the CDR3 is TGTGCCAGCAGCTTAGCAGGGACCCAGCCCCAGCATTTT.

The chain uses TRBV28 and TRBJ1-4, with a possible D match to TRBD1 (5 bases). Germline-derived CDR1 and CDR2 are MDHEN and SYDVKM. This CDR3 has 15 residues. V was trimmed by 9 bases and J by 8 bases, leaving 22 bases between them. DNA of the CDR3: TGTGCCAGTATCGTTGGGGGAGGGCGTTTCGAAAAACTGTTTTTT. It translates to CASIVGGGRFEKLFF.

This chain joins TRBV5-4 and TRBJ1-4; 10 bases line up with TRBD1. Looked up from germline, CDR1 is SGHNT and CDR2 is YYREEE (reference sequence). With V trimmed by 4 bases and J by 5 bases, 5 bases remained unmatched. The CDR3 covers 15 residues. The CDR3 coding sequence is TGTGCCAGCAGCGTAATGGGACAGGGGAATGAAAAACTGTTTTTT. As protein: CASSVMGQGNEKLFF.

This chain joins TRBV5-4 and TRBJ1-1; 7 nucleotides match TRBD1. Germline V CDR1 and CDR2: SGHNT, YYREEE (reference sequence). V was pared by 4 bases and J by 0 bases, with 3 bases of the junction left unmatched. CDR3 length: 14 amino acids. The CDR3 DNA sequence: TGTGCCAGCAGCACCAGGGGGGTGAACACTGAAGCTTTCTTT. This sequence encodes CASSTRGVNTEAFF.

The chain couples TRBV5-1 to TRBJ2-1; D uncertain. The CDR3 covers 13 residues. The V end was cut by 1 base, the J end by 6 bases, with 8 bases between. Germline V gives CDR1 SGHRS, CDR2 YFSETQ. CDR3 sequence reads: CASSLPSLNEQFF. The CDR3 DNA is TGCGCCAGCAGCTTGCCTAGTCTCAATGAGCAGTTCTTC. The complete variable domain, with remaining parts taken from reference TRBV5-1 and TRBJ2-1, reads KAGVTQTPRYLIKTRGQQVTLSCSPISGHRSVSWYQQTPGQGLQFLFEYFSETQRNKGNFPGRFSGRQFSNSRSEMNVSTLELGDSALYLCASSLPSLNEQFFGPGTRLTVL.

The genes are TRBV5-4 and TRBJ2-7; the match to TRBD2 covers 11 bases. This CDR3 has 15 residues. V lost 4 bases to trimming and J lost 3 bases; unmatched junction nucleotides: 6. From germline, CDR1 is SGHNT and CDR2 YYREEE (reference sequence). CDR3 nucleotides: TGTGCCAGCAGCCTAGGACTAGCGGGCCGCTACGAGCAGTACTTC. Its translation is CASSLGLAGRYEQYF.

This chain connects TRBV2 to TRBJ1-1; TRBD1 matches at 7 bases. Germline V gene lookup returns CDR1 SNHLY and CDR2 FYNNEI. The CDR3 runs 14 residues. The V segment lost 6 bases and the J segment 1 base; nucleotides outside the gene matches: 5. The CDR3 nucleotides read TGTGCCAGCAGCGGGGACAGCAGGAACACTGAAGCTTTCTTT. This sequence encodes CASSGDSRNTEAFF.

The gene calls are TRBV5-1 and TRBJ2-5; 7 bases align to TRBD2. V shed 4 bases and J 3 bases; nucleotides not matched to a gene: 9. CDR1 is SGHRS, CDR2 YFSETQ, per germline. This CDR3 has 15 residues. The CDR3, as DNA: TGCGCCAGCAGCATCCTCGGACTAGTGGAAGAGACCCAGTACTTC. Protein: CASSILGLVEETQYF.

The V gene is TRBV19, the J gene TRBJ2-7; no reliable D call. The CDR3 sequence is 12 residues long. The V end was cut by 5 bases, the J end by 3 bases, with 8 bases between. The germline CDR1 and CDR2 sequences are LNHDA and SQIVND (reference sequence). CDR3 sequence: CASSDKDYEQYF. The CDR3 nucleotides read TGTGCCAGTAGTGATAAGGACTACGAGCAGTACTTC.

This chain joins TRBV5-1 and TRBJ2-7; 12 positions agree with TRBD1. The CDR3 has 21 amino acids. The V segment lost 2 bases and the J segment 0 bases; nucleotides outside the gene matches: 18. Germline V CDR1 and CDR2: SGHRS, YFSETQ. The CDR3 spells CASSLVPGQGASRGHSYEQYF. The CDR3 bases are TGCGCCAGCAGCTTAGTCCCGGGACAGGGGGCAAGTCGAGGCCACTCCTACGAGCAGTACTTC.

The V and J genes are TRBV9 and TRBJ2-3, with D uncertain. Germline V gene sequence: CDR1 SGDLS, CDR2 YYNGEE. This CDR3 spans 15 amino acids. Trimming shortened V by 2 bases and J by 1 base, and 11 bases separated the two germline ends. Here the CDR3 reads CASSVNSAGTDTQYF. As DNA, the CDR3 is TGTGCCAGCAGCGTCAATTCAGCTGGCACAGATACGCAGTATTTT.

CDR3 coding DNA: TGTGCCAGCACCGAAGAAAGCCGCACCATATATTTT. It is translated as CASTEESRTIYF. The gene calls are TRBV2 and TRBJ1-3; D gene unclear. The germline gives CDR1 SNHLY, CDR2 FYNNEI. V was clipped by 7 bases and J by 9 bases, with 13 bases between them. The length of the CDR3 is 12 residues.

The genes are TRBV5-4 and TRBJ2-5, with a possible D match to TRBD1 (6 bases). The CDR3 runs to 15 residues. The ends were cut back, 2 bases at V and 2 bases at J, with 13 bases in the middle. The V gene's germline CDR1 is SGHNT and CDR2 YYREEE (reference sequence). The CDR3 reads CASSFTDSFQETQYF. CDR3 coding DNA: TGTGCCAGCAGCTTCACGGACAGCTTTCAAGAGACCCAGTACTTC.

This chain links TRBV6-1 with TRBJ2-7; D assignment may be TRBD1 or TRBD2 (5 bases each). There are 15 residues in the CDR3. V was clipped by 11 bases and J by 0 bases, with 20 bases between them. Germline V CDR1 and CDR2: MNHNS, SASEGT. Here the CDR3 reads CAGASGTTVSYEQYF. DNA for the CDR3: TGTGCCGGAGCCTCGGGGACGACAGTCTCCTACGAGCAGTACTTC.

Comments on this clone: Other DNA variants within this sample encode the same CDR3. J is TRBJ1-5 and V is TRBV30; D remains unclear. The CDR3 is made up of 13 amino acids. Germline lookup yields CDR1 GTSNPN and CDR2 SVGIG (reference sequence). V was trimmed by 0 bases and J by 4 bases, leaving 7 bases between them. This CDR3 is CAWSVTPNQPQHF. DNA of the CDR3: TGTGCCTGGAGTGTGACTCCTAATCAGCCCCAGCATTTT. Together with reference TRBV30 and TRBJ1-5, the CDR3 gives the full variable domain: SQTIHQWPATLVQPVGSPLSLECTVEGTSNPNLYWYRQAAGRGLQLLFYSVGIGQISSEVPQNLSASRPQDRQFILSSKKLLLSDSGFYLCAWSVTPNQPQHFGDGTRLSIL.

The chain carries TRBV5-6 and TRBJ1-2; a weak D match, TRBD1 (5 bases). This CDR3 is 15 amino acids long. Germline V gene data show CDR1 as SGHDT and CDR2 as YYEEEE. V was pared by 1 base and J by 5 bases, with 15 bases between. Here the CDR3 DNA reads TGTGCCAGCAGCTTGATAATACCAGGGCTTTATGGCTACACCTTC. Protein sequence: CASSLIIPGLYGYTF.